This passage covers 21 T cell receptor beta chains from one sample sequenced in a study of regulatory T cells in long-lasting Graves disease. Stated time point: newly diagnosed GD, antithyroid drugs for less than 3 months. RNA extracted from PBMCs served as the sequencing template. Combining iRepertoire HTBI primers with Arm-PCR of CDR3 regions, the authors built TCR beta libraries. TCRdb passed the multiplex PCR reads through MiXCR, listing each CDR3 protein once. There are 420,000 or so distinct CDR3 sequences in the sample; 16% occur only once, and 23% lies in the top ten. The same data also contributed to another study, on T cells in Graves' hyperthyroidism and ophthalmopathy.

The sample was peripheral blood mononuclear cells (PBMCs), taken at new diagnosis, from a patient treated with antithyroid drugs. The receptors here all came from a woman in her late teens or twenties with Graves disease.

Many counts were recorded for this clonotype. This chain uses TRBV9 with TRBJ2-7; 7 nucleotides match TRBD1. Germline CDR1 reads SGDLS; CDR2 reads YYNGEE. This CDR3 comprises 15 residues. Losses at the gene ends were 0 bases for V and 3 bases for J; bases not matched to a gene: 6. DNA for the CDR3: TGTGCCAGCAGCGTAGGGCGACAGGGACACTACGAGCAGTACTTC. Residues: CASSVGRQGHYEQYF.

This clonotype came up a few times. The chain carries TRBV2 and TRBJ2-1, with D possibly being TRBD1 or TRBD2 (5 bases each). CDR1 SNHLY and CDR2 FYNNEI come from the germline V gene. The ends were cut back, 10 bases at V and 5 bases at J, with 21 bases in the middle. There are 15 residues in the CDR3. Written as DNA, the CDR3 is TGTGCCATAGGGGACCCAACTTGGGGTAACAATGAGCAGTTCTTC. It specifies CAIGDPTWGNNEQFF.

This clonotype was observed at least ten times. The gene calls are TRBV20-1 and TRBJ2-3, with 9 bases aligning to TRBD2. The CDR3 totals 15 residues. CDR1 is DFQATT and CDR2 is SNEGSKA in the germline V gene (reference sequence). Trimming cost V 3 bases and J 5 bases; bases outside gene matches: 9. Here the CDR3 reads CSASGVSGSEDTQYF. The CDR3 region has the DNA TGCAGTGCTAGTGGCGTTAGCGGGAGTGAAGATACGCAGTATTTT.

At least ten counts were recorded for this clonotype. This chain uses TRBV20-1 with TRBJ2-3, with 10 bases identical to TRBD2. The germline gives CDR1 DFQATT, CDR2 SNEGSKA (reference sequence). The length of the CDR3 is 14 residues. The V segment lost 2 bases and the J segment 5 bases; nucleotides outside the gene matches: 4. CDR3 DNA: TGCAGTGCTAGACTAGCGGGAGAGGGAGATACGCAGTATTTT. Protein product: CSARLAGEGDTQYF.

This sequence joins TRBV7-2 and TRBJ2-7, with 8 positions matching TRBD2. Germline V CDR1 and CDR2: SGHTA, FQGNSA. The CDR3 has 16 amino acids. With 5 bases clipped from V and 2 bases from J, the junction kept 11 bases outside the gene matches. CDR3 amino acids: CASSAPGSGTPYEQYF. CDR3 coding DNA: TGTGCCAGCAGCGCCCCGGGTAGCGGGACCCCCTACGAGCAGTACTTC.

This clonotype was observed many times. Here the CDR3 DNA reads TGCAGTGCTGGAGCGGCTAGCGGGAGGTTCAATGAGCAGTTCTTC. Protein sequence: CSAGAASGRFNEQFF. The chain is built from TRBV20-1 and TRBJ2-1; the match to TRBD2 covers 11 bases. V lost 5 bases, J lost 6 bases, and 9 bases stayed unmatched. Germline V gene lookup returns CDR1 DFQATT and CDR2 SNEGSKA (reference sequence). This CDR3 spans 15 amino acids.

This clonotype has at least ten counts. The chain is built from TRBV5-1 and TRBJ2-1, with 12 positions matching TRBD2. With 4 bases clipped from V and 3 bases from J, the junction kept 2 bases outside the gene matches. The germline gives CDR1 SGHRS, CDR2 YFSETQ. This CDR3 spans 15 amino acids. This chain's CDR3 is CASSVGLAGYNEQFF. The CDR3 nucleotides are TGCGCCAGCAGCGTGGGACTAGCGGGCTACAATGAGCAGTTCTTC.

This clonotype was picked up a small number of times. One base away lies a much larger clone, so this may be a sequencing read error. For the CDR3, the DNA is TGTGCCAGCAGCGTACTAGCGGTCTCCTACGAGCAGTTCTTC. Residues: CASSVLAVSYEQFF. The chain couples TRBV13 to TRBJ2-1, with 8 bases matching TRBD2. The CDR3 is made up of 14 amino acids. Germline V gene data show CDR1 as PRHDT and CDR2 as FYEKMQ (reference sequence). The V gene end was trimmed by 5 bases and the J gene end by 10 bases; junction bases not matched to a gene: 10.

This clonotype appeared a few times. V usage is TRBV12-5 and J usage is TRBJ2-1, with TRBD2 identical over 11 bases. V lost 6 bases to trimming and J lost 9 bases; unmatched junction nucleotides: 7. The CDR3 has 14 amino acids. Germline lookup yields CDR1 LGHNT and CDR2 FRNRAP. In nucleotides, the CDR3 is TGTGCTAGTGGCATAGCGGGAGGGCCAGGTGAGCAGTTCTTC. Residues: CASGIAGGPGEQFF.

The chain employs TRBV28 and TRBJ1-1; D might be TRBD1 (6 bases). Trimming took 6 bases from V and 1 from J, leaving 12 bases between them. Per the germline V gene, CDR1 is MDHEN and CDR2 is SYDVKM. The CDR3 is made up of 14 amino acids. In nucleotides, the CDR3 is TGTGCCAGCAGCGGGGGGCGCAAGAACACTGAAGCTTTCTTT. It translates to CASSGGRKNTEAFF.

This clonotype was picked up many times. The chain joins TRBV10-1 to TRBJ2-1; D perhaps matches TRBD2 (6 bases). Germline CDR1 WNHNN, CDR2 SYGVQD (reference sequence). The V end lost 4 bases, the J end lost 7 bases, and 17 bases lay between the germline ends. The CDR3 has 15 amino acids. The CDR3 sequence: CASSVSLLAGNEQFF. CDR3 sequence (DNA): TGCGCCAGCAGTGTTTCCTTACTAGCAGGAAATGAGCAGTTCTTC.

The chain combines TRBV4-3 with TRBJ2-2; D gene unclear. Trimming stripped 0 bases from V and 1 base from J, with 3 bases between. CDR3 length: 14 residues. Germline CDR1 reads LGHNA; CDR2 reads YSLEER. The CDR3 DNA is TGCGCCAGCAGCCAAGATGGGAACACCGGGGAGCTGTTTTTT. Translation: CASSQDGNTGELFF.

This clonotype was seen ten or more times. The CDR3 DNA reads as TGTGCCAGCAGCTTGGATCTGTACCAAGAGACCCAGTACTTC. It is translated as CASSLDLYQETQYF. The V call is TRBV5-6, the J call TRBJ2-5; D is ambiguous. Germline loops: CDR1 SGHDT, CDR2 YYEEEE. V gave up 0 bases and J gave up 0 bases, with 6 bases separating them. The CDR3 totals 14 residues.

The chain is built from TRBV19 and TRBJ1-5, with 8 bases aligning to TRBD1. The CDR3 is 14 residues long. Germline CDR1 and CDR2: LNHDA and SQIVND (reference sequence). The V gene end was trimmed by 3 bases and the J gene end by 9 bases; junction bases not matched to a gene: 7. The CDR3 reads CASSISRGRGPQHF. CDR3 nucleotides: TGTGCCAGTAGTATCTCCAGGGGGCGCGGGCCCCAGCATTTT.

This sequence joins TRBV4-1 and TRBJ1-5; D unclear. CDR1 and CDR2 (germline): MGHRA, YSYEKL. V was cut by 0 bases and J by 4 bases, with 7 bases left in between. The CDR3 sequence is 14 residues long. This chain's CDR3 is CASSQEARNQPQHF. The CDR3 bases are TGCGCCAGCAGCCAAGAAGCCAGAAATCAGCCCCAGCATTTT.

As regards this clonotype: Lacking the conserved final phenylalanine or tryptophan, this CDR3 likely reflects a read error. The chain has TRBV2 and TRBJ1-6; the D gene is possibly TRBD1 (6 bases). Per germline, CDR1 SNHLY and CDR2 FYNNEI. The CDR3 spans 12 residues. V lost 7 bases and J lost 7, with 8 bases in between. In nucleotides, the CDR3 is TGTGCCAGCAAGGGGGGGAATTCACCCCTCCACCTT. Protein sequence: CASKGGNSPLHL.

The rearrangement joins TRBV4-3 to TRBJ2-5; D might be TRBD1 (7 bases). The CDR3 extends over 14 amino acids. Germline V lookup: CDR1 LGHNA, CDR2 YSLEER. Trimming stripped 4 bases from V and 4 bases from J, with 13 bases between. CDR3 nucleotide sequence: TGCGCCAGCAGCCGGAGGGGGCTTGGAGAGACCCAGTACTTC. It codes for CASSRRGLGETQYF.

This clonotype was counted between two and nine times. The rearrangement uses TRBV19 and TRBJ2-1; D is perhaps TRBD1 (7 bases). Matching the DNA end better, TRBJ2-3 makes the J call doubtful. Germline V lookup: CDR1 LNHDA, CDR2 SQIVND (reference sequence). The CDR3 contains 11 residues. CDR3 sequence: CAAGQLSPQYF. In DNA, the CDR3 is TGTGCCGCGGGACAGCTCTCCCCGCAGTATTTT.

This clonotype occurred a few times. The V and J genes are TRBV29-1 and TRBJ2-1; unclear D gene. This CDR3 has 15 residues. The germline V gene encodes CDR1 SQVTM and CDR2 ANQGSEA. Deletions cut 3 bases from V and 6 bases from J, with 18 bases between. CDR3 sequence: CSVDSLGYGINEQFF. DNA for the CDR3: TGCAGCGTTGACTCTCTTGGGTATGGGATCAATGAGCAGTTCTTC.

This clonotype was seen repeatedly, ten times or more. The gene calls are TRBV20-1 and TRBJ2-7; TRBD1 matches 8 bases. Germline values: CDR1 DFQATT, CDR2 SNEGSKA (reference sequence). The CDR3 sequence is 14 residues long. The V segment lost 6 bases and the J segment 3 bases; nucleotides outside the gene matches: 10. CDR3 coding DNA: TGCAGTGCAATGGACAGGGCAAGGGGCTACGAGCAGTACTTC. This sequence encodes CSAMDRARGYEQYF.

As for this clonotype: A much more abundant neighbour one base away suggests this may be a read error. The V and J genes are TRBV7-9 and TRBJ2-1; 7 bases are a match to TRBD2. Germline V CDR1 and CDR2: SEHNR, FQNEAQ (reference sequence). After removal of 6 bases from V and 7 bases from J, the junction contained 15 bases not matched to a gene. This CDR3 is 16 amino acids long. The CDR3 DNA reads TGTGCCAGCAGAGTGTCTCGGCGGGAGTCCCGGAATGAGCAGTTCTTC. It codes for CASRVSRRESRNEQFF.